The T cell receptor (beta chain) under discussion was sequenced for a study of identical twins. The germline gives CDR1 MDHEN, CDR2 SYDVKM. CDR3 length: 17 amino acids. The ends lost 3 bases at V and 0 bases at J; junction bases unmatched: 10. TCRdb reprocessed the 5' RACE reads with MiXCR, giving one entry per CDR3 protein. The top ten clones hold over 0.25% of a sample with roughly 1,500,000 distinct CDR3 sequences, roughly a third of them seen once. The sample consisted of cord blood. The sequence came from a newborn girl in good health. This rearrangement joins TRBV28 to TRBJ1-1, with TRBD1 matching over 7 bases. The CDR3 DNA reads TGTGCCAGCAGTTTTCCCTGGGACAGATATATGAACACTGAAGCTTTCTTT. It encodes CASSFPWDRYMNTEAFF.